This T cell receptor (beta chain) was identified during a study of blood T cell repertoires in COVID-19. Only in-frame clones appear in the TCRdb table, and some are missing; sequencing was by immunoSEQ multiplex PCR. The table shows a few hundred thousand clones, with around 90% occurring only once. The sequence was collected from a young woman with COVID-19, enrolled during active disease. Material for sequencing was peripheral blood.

The CDR3 coding sequence is TGTGCCAGCTCACCGGCCCCGACAGTAGGGCAGCCCCAGCATTTT. This translates into CASSPAPTVGQPQHF. J is TRBJ1-5 and V is TRBV18; a weak D match, TRBD1 (5 bases). The V gene's germline CDR1 is KGHSH and CDR2 LQKENI. Trimming cost V 3 bases and J 7 bases, with 16 bases left between them. The CDR3 covers 15 residues.